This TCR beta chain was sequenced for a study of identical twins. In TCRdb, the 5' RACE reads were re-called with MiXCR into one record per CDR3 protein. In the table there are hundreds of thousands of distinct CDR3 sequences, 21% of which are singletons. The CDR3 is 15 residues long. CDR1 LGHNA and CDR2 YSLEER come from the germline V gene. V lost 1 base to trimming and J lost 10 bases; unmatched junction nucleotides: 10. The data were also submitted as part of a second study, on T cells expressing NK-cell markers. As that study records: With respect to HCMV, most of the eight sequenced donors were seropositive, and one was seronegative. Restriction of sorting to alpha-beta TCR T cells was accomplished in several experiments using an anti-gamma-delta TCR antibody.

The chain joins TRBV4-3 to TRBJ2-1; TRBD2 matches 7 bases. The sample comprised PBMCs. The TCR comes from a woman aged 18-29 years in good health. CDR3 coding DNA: TGCGCCAGCAGCCAAGTATCGAGCGGGAAACGGGAGCAGTTCTTC. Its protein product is CASSQVSSGKREQFF.